The rows below give T cell receptor beta chains drawn from one sample of a study of T-cell reconstitution after alpha-beta-depleted transplantation in children. TCRdb itself ran the PCR reads through MiXCR, one entry per CDR3 protein. The sample includes hundreds of thousands of distinct CDR3 sequences, 16% seen only once; the top ten take 1.1%. The specimen was PBMCs from the stem cell graft donor, collected from the stem cell graft. The source is a human donor who donated a stem cell graft to a child with acute myeloid leukemia. Each CDR3 is given with its conserved first and last residue. The order of the fields is J gene, clone size, V gene, D gene, CDR3 protein, CDR3 DNA. A D gene is named only where the DNA matches it firmly. The size entry is marked missing in some rows and otherwise reads once, few, many or a size class.

j_call: TRBJ2-7
clone_size: few
v_call: TRBV6-2/TRBV6-3
d_call: .
cdr3_aa: CASSFDRRAYEQYF
cdr3_nt: TGTGCCAGCAGTTTTGACAGGAGAGCGTACGAGCAGTACTTC

j_call: TRBJ1-6
clone_size: .
v_call: TRBV27
d_call: .
cdr3_aa: CASSLSHDSNNSPLHF
cdr3_nt: TGTGCCAGCAGTTTATCCCACGACAGCAATAATTCACCCCTCCACTTT

j_call: TRBJ2-3
clone_size: .
v_call: TRBV10-2
d_call: TRBD2
cdr3_aa: CASGRLAGATSTDTQYF
cdr3_nt: TGCGCCAGCGGAAGACTAGCGGGGGCAACTAGCACAGATACGCAGTATTTT

j_call: TRBJ1-4
clone_size: .
v_call: TRBV5-5
d_call: .
cdr3_aa: CASSLVVGYEKLFF
cdr3_nt: TGTGCCAGCAGCTTGGTAGTGGGGTATGAAAAACTGTTTTTT

j_call: TRBJ2-3
clone_size: many
v_call: TRBV20-1
d_call: TRBD2
cdr3_aa: CSARDVSSGADTQYF
cdr3_nt: TGCAGTGCTAGAGATGTATCAAGCGGGGCAGATACGCAGTATTTT

j_call: TRBJ2-3
clone_size: many
v_call: TRBV20-1
d_call: .
cdr3_aa: CSARDGRGKDTQYF
cdr3_nt: TGCAGTGCTAGAGATGGACGTGGCAAGGATACGCAGTATTTT

j_call: TRBJ2-1
clone_size: many
v_call: TRBV14
d_call: .
cdr3_aa: CASSQDWTAVNEQFF
cdr3_nt: TGTGCCAGCAGCCAAGACTGGACAGCTGTCAATGAGCAGTTCTTC

j_call: TRBJ2-5
clone_size: many
v_call: TRBV29-1
d_call: .
cdr3_aa: CSVEDPTVRGAQYF
cdr3_nt: TGCAGCGTTGAAGATCCCACCGTTCGAGGGGCCCAGTACTTC

j_call: TRBJ1-1
clone_size: many
v_call: TRBV12-3/TRBV12-4
d_call: .
cdr3_aa: CASSLTGQAFF
cdr3_nt: TGTGCCAGCAGTTTAACAGGACAAGCTTTCTTT

j_call: TRBJ2-1
clone_size: .
v_call: TRBV25-1
d_call: .
cdr3_aa: CASTRGARNEQFF
cdr3_nt: TGTGCCAGCACCCGGGGGGCCCGCAATGAGCAGTTCTTC

j_call: TRBJ2-1
clone_size: few
v_call: TRBV12-3/TRBV12-4
d_call: TRBD2
cdr3_aa: CASTPGLAGVYEQFF
cdr3_nt: TGTGCCAGCACCCCGGGACTAGCGGGTGTCTATGAGCAGTTCTTC

j_call: TRBJ2-5
clone_size: .
v_call: TRBV6-6
d_call: .
cdr3_aa: CASKRGQETQYF
cdr3_nt: TGTGCCAGCAAGCGCGGACAAGAGACCCAGTACTTC

j_call: TRBJ2-7
clone_size: many
v_call: TRBV7-3
d_call: .
cdr3_aa: CASSLNSAGPYEQYF
cdr3_nt: TGTGCCAGCAGCTTAAACTCGGCGGGACCCTACGAGCAGTACTTC

j_call: TRBJ2-1
clone_size: many
v_call: TRBV7-2
d_call: TRBD1
cdr3_aa: CASRKDRDGYNEQFF
cdr3_nt: TGTGCCAGCAGAAAGGACAGGGACGGCTACAATGAGCAGTTCTTC

j_call: TRBJ2-1
clone_size: .
v_call: TRBV29-1
d_call: TRBD2
cdr3_aa: CSVLPRDYTYNEQFF
cdr3_nt: TGCAGCGTATTACCCCGGGACTATACCTACAATGAGCAGTTCTTC

j_call: TRBJ2-1
clone_size: many
v_call: TRBV5-1
d_call: TRBD1
cdr3_aa: CASSLDRGFHEQFF
cdr3_nt: TGCGCCAGCAGCTTGGACAGGGGTTTCCATGAGCAGTTCTTC

j_call: TRBJ1-6
clone_size: many
v_call: TRBV20-1
d_call: .
cdr3_aa: CSARWRNNSPLHF
cdr3_nt: TGCAGTGCTAGGTGGAGAAATAATTCACCCCTCCACTTT

j_call: TRBJ1-1
clone_size: few
v_call: TRBV7-2
d_call: .
cdr3_aa: CASSPREPPPEAFF
cdr3_nt: TGTGCCAGCAGCCCAAGGGAACCCCCTCCTGAAGCTTTCTTT

j_call: TRBJ1-4
clone_size: .
v_call: TRBV5-1
d_call: .
cdr3_aa: CASSRESDEKLFF
cdr3_nt: TGCGCCAGCAGCAGGGAATCAGATGAAAAACTGTTTTTT

j_call: TRBJ1-1
clone_size: few
v_call: TRBV9
d_call: .
cdr3_aa: CASSASGGGGVTEAFF
cdr3_nt: TGTGCCAGCAGCGCTTCCGGCGGAGGGGGTGTCACTGAAGCTTTCTTT

j_call: TRBJ2-7
clone_size: .
v_call: TRBV12-3/TRBV12-4
d_call: .
cdr3_aa: CASSFVLYEQYF
cdr3_nt: TGTGCCAGCAGTTTTGTCTTATACGAGCAGTACTTC

j_call: TRBJ2-5
clone_size: .
v_call: TRBV28
d_call: .
cdr3_aa: CASVRPGHYIETQYF
cdr3_nt: TGTGCCAGCGTCAGACCGGGACACTACATAGAGACCCAGTACTTC

j_call: TRBJ1-5
clone_size: .
v_call: TRBV12-3/TRBV12-4
d_call: .
cdr3_aa: CASRFLGNQPQHF
cdr3_nt: TGTGCCAGCAGATTCTTAGGCAATCAGCCCCAGCATTTT

j_call: TRBJ2-4
clone_size: .
v_call: TRBV5-6
d_call: .
cdr3_aa: CASSPGPTAKNIQYF
cdr3_nt: TGTGCCAGCAGCCCGGGACCCACAGCCAAAAACATTCAGTACTTC

j_call: TRBJ2-1
clone_size: .
v_call: TRBV28
d_call: TRBD2
cdr3_aa: CASSPFPGGSNYNEQFF
cdr3_nt: TGTGCCAGCAGTCCATTCCCCGGGGGGAGTAACTACAATGAGCAGTTCTTC

j_call: TRBJ1-5
clone_size: many
v_call: TRBV7-2
d_call: .
cdr3_aa: CASSLDTEPQHF
cdr3_nt: TGTGCCAGCAGCTTAGATACCGAGCCCCAGCATTTT

j_call: TRBJ2-7
clone_size: .
v_call: TRBV7-9
d_call: .
cdr3_aa: CASTNDSSYEQYF
cdr3_nt: TGTGCCAGCACCAACGATAGCTCCTACGAGCAGTACTTC

j_call: TRBJ2-7
clone_size: many
v_call: TRBV6-6
d_call: TRBD2
cdr3_aa: CASSRTSGDEQYF
cdr3_nt: TGTGCCAGCAGTCGGACTAGCGGGGACGAGCAGTACTTC

j_call: TRBJ2-6
clone_size: .
v_call: TRBV7-3
d_call: .
cdr3_aa: CASSLTSQSSGANVLTF
cdr3_nt: TGTGCCAGCAGCTTAACGTCACAGTCCTCTGGGGCCAACGTCCTGACTTTC

j_call: TRBJ2-1
clone_size: few
v_call: TRBV19
d_call: .
cdr3_aa: CASSIRYRGNEQFF
cdr3_nt: TGTGCCAGTAGTATCCGGTATAGAGGCAATGAGCAGTTCTTC

j_call: TRBJ2-3
clone_size: .
v_call: TRBV20-1
d_call: .
cdr3_aa: CSARDPVGADTQYF
cdr3_nt: TGCAGTGCTAGAGATCCGGTGGGTGCAGATACGCAGTATTTT

j_call: TRBJ2-5
clone_size: few
v_call: TRBV24-1
d_call: .
cdr3_aa: CATSDPQETQYF
cdr3_nt: TGTGCCACCAGTGATCCCCAAGAGACCCAGTACTTC

j_call: TRBJ2-2
clone_size: few
v_call: TRBV7-2
d_call: .
cdr3_aa: CASSSRASQGTGELFF
cdr3_nt: TGTGCCAGCAGCTCCAGGGCTTCACAGGGAACCGGGGAGCTGTTTTTT

j_call: TRBJ2-7
clone_size: many
v_call: TRBV29-1
d_call: .
cdr3_aa: CSSTYEQYF
cdr3_nt: TGCAGCTCCACCTACGAGCAGTACTTC

j_call: TRBJ2-3
clone_size: few
v_call: TRBV24-1
d_call: .
cdr3_aa: CATSDVVKADTQYF
cdr3_nt: TGTGCCACCAGTGATGTCGTGAAGGCAGATACGCAGTATTTT

j_call: TRBJ1-1
clone_size: .
v_call: TRBV6-5
d_call: TRBD1
cdr3_aa: CASSFIPTGGGTEAFF
cdr3_nt: TGTGCCAGCAGTTTTATACCCACAGGGGGTGGCACTGAAGCTTTCTTT

j_call: TRBJ1-6
clone_size: many
v_call: TRBV20-1
d_call: .
cdr3_aa: CSALTGPDSPLHF
cdr3_nt: TGCAGTGCTCTTACAGGGCCGGATTCACCCCTCCACTTT

j_call: TRBJ1-3
clone_size: many
v_call: TRBV20-1
d_call: TRBD1
cdr3_aa: CSARTGNGNTIYF
cdr3_nt: TGCAGTGCTCGGACAGGGAATGGAAACACCATATATTTT

j_call: TRBJ2-7
clone_size: .
v_call: TRBV20-1
d_call: .
cdr3_aa: CSAETLGAYEQYF
cdr3_nt: TGCAGTGCCGAAACTTTGGGGGCCTACGAGCAGTACTTC

j_call: TRBJ2-7
clone_size: .
v_call: TRBV7-9
d_call: TRBD1
cdr3_aa: CASSPRTGDYYEQYF
cdr3_nt: TGTGCCAGCAGCCCGCGGACAGGGGACTACTACGAGCAGTACTTC

j_call: TRBJ1-1
clone_size: .
v_call: TRBV20-1
d_call: .
cdr3_aa: CSARDPDSWGARGVNTEAFF
cdr3_nt: TGCAGTGCTAGAGACCCTGACAGTTGGGGGGCTAGGGGTGTGAACACTGAAGCTTTCTTT

j_call: TRBJ2-2
clone_size: .
v_call: TRBV12-3/TRBV12-4
d_call: .
cdr3_aa: CASSSQGLGGELFF
cdr3_nt: TGTGCCAGCAGCTCCCAGGGGCTGGGCGGGGAGCTGTTTTTT

j_call: TRBJ1-1
clone_size: many
v_call: TRBV10-1
d_call: .
cdr3_aa: CASQNRMNTEAFF
cdr3_nt: TGCGCCAGCCAGAACAGGATGAACACTGAAGCTTTCTTT

j_call: TRBJ1-1
clone_size: many
v_call: TRBV20-1
d_call: .
cdr3_aa: CSAGVSEAFF
cdr3_nt: TGCAGTGCTGGGGTGTCTGAAGCTTTCTTT

j_call: TRBJ1-5
clone_size: .
v_call: TRBV6-1
d_call: .
cdr3_aa: CASGSGPQHF
cdr3_nt: TGTGCCAGCGGATCGGGGCCTCAGCATTTT

j_call: TRBJ2-2
clone_size: few
v_call: TRBV7-2
d_call: .
cdr3_aa: CASPVGAGGGELFF
cdr3_nt: TGTGCCAGCCCAGTCGGGGCAGGAGGCGGGGAGCTGTTTTTT

j_call: TRBJ1-2
clone_size: many
v_call: TRBV5-6
d_call: .
cdr3_aa: CASSIQGNYGYTF
cdr3_nt: TGTGCCAGCAGCATACAGGGTAACTATGGCTACACCTTC

j_call: TRBJ2-1
clone_size: .
v_call: TRBV5-1
d_call: TRBD2
cdr3_aa: CASSLDSLAGGYNEQFF
cdr3_nt: TGCGCCAGCAGCTTGGATTCTCTAGCGGGGGGCTACAATGAGCAGTTCTTC

j_call: TRBJ1-5
clone_size: .
v_call: TRBV7-2
d_call: .
cdr3_aa: CASSSGGWGNQPQHF
cdr3_nt: TGTGCCAGCAGCTCGGGAGGGTGGGGCAATCAGCCCCAGCATTTT

j_call: TRBJ2-3
clone_size: few
v_call: TRBV7-8
d_call: .
cdr3_aa: CASSFLQGPTDTQYF
cdr3_nt: TGTGCCAGCAGCTTTCTTCAAGGCCCCACAGATACGCAGTATTTT